This TCR beta chain came from a study of cytomegalovirus exposure and HLA in healthy donors. As concerns this clone: Its specificity is unknown.

Study-level points and caveats: Exclusion applied to some V segments, including TRBV6-2 and TRBV6-3, as they were indistinguishable. Sequencing depth across donors, presence/absence analyses assumed, was roughly uniform.

With 60 Vbeta and 13 Jbeta primers, the PCR was carried out. The method was immunoSEQ multiplex PCR; TCRdb's version includes in-frame clones alone and lacks a portion of them. This sample has roughly 230,000 clones, with around 80% found just once. Germline V gene data show CDR1 as GTSNPN and CDR2 as SVGIG (reference sequence). This CDR3 has 13 residues. V was pared by 5 bases and J by 6 bases, with 14 bases between. Input material: PBMCs. This sequence joins TRBV30 and TRBJ1-5; D unclear. The TCR originated in a boy under 18 in good health and CMV-seronegative. The CDR3 nucleotides read TGTGCCTGGGCGGAAGGCCTAGGTCAGCCCCAGCATTTT. Protein product: CAWAEGLGQPQHF.